Listed here are 12 T cell receptor beta chains from one sample, sequenced in a study of T cells in Graves' hyperthyroidism and ophthalmopathy. Template material for amplifying TCR beta CDR3 regions consisted of RNA transcripts. The TCR CDR3 was amplified in a first-round RT-PCR using the HTBI primer set. Using its own MiXCR run on the multiplex PCR reads, TCRdb lists one record per CDR3 protein. The sample contains 160,000 or so distinct CDR3 sequences, roughly 10% of which appear only once. The sample consisted of blood. The receptors were sampled from a woman under 30 with Graves' hyperthyroidism that later progressed to Graves' ophthalmopathy.

Many counts were recorded for this clonotype. The chain links TRBV25-1 to TRBJ1-1; 9 bases map to TRBD1. CDR1 MGHDK and CDR2 SYGVNS come from the germline V gene. This CDR3 comprises 14 residues. J was trimmed by 5 bases and V by 4 bases; bases with no gene match: 5. Here the CDR3 reads CASSAGTGRTEAFF. CDR3 DNA: TGTGCCAGCAGTGCTGGGACAGGGAGGACTGAAGCTTTCTTT. Filled out from reference TRBV25-1 and TRBJ1-1, the complete variable domain reads EADIYQTPRYLVIGTGKKITLECSQTMGHDKMYWYQQDPGMELHLIHYSYGVNSTEKGDLSSESTVSRIRTEHFPLTLESARPSHTSQYLCASSAGTGRTEAFFGQGTRLTVV.

This chain joins TRBV20-1 and TRBJ1-5; D is ambiguous. The CDR3 covers 13 residues. Trimming stripped 0 bases from V and 1 base from J, with 4 bases between. From germline, CDR1 is DFQATT and CDR2 SNEGSKA (reference sequence). The CDR3 region has the DNA TGCAGTGCTAGAGATTGGAGCAATCAGCCCCAGCATTTT. Amino acids: CSARDWSNQPQHF.

The chain uses TRBV5-1 and TRBJ2-1; 16 positions match TRBD2. With V trimmed by 4 bases and J by 9 bases, 10 bases remained unmatched. Germline-derived CDR1 and CDR2 are SGHRS and YFSETQ. This CDR3 comprises 17 residues. CDR3 sequence: CASSQGTSGRAVTEQFF. CDR3 bases: TGCGCCAGCAGCCAGGGGACTAGCGGGAGGGCCGTAACTGAGCAGTTCTTC.

This clonotype was detected many times. The chain combines TRBV20-1 with TRBJ1-2, with D possibly being TRBD1 (6 bases). The CDR3 has 14 amino acids. The ends were cut back, 0 bases at V and 8 bases at J, with 16 bases in the middle. CDR1 is DFQATT, CDR2 SNEGSKA, per germline (reference sequence). The CDR3: CSARDPDRLSGYTF. As DNA, the CDR3 is TGCAGTGCTAGAGACCCAGACAGGCTCAGCGGCTACACCTTC.

This clonotype occurred many times. The chain is built from TRBV12-3 or TRBV12-4 and TRBJ2-1, with D perhaps TRBD1 (5 bases). V lost 6 bases, J lost 9 bases, and 6 bases lay in between. CDR3 size: 10 residues. CDR3 DNA: TGTGCCAGCAGAGGGGTTGAGCAGTTCTTC. It yields the protein CASRGVEQFF.

This clonotype was counted ten times or more. Here the CDR3 reads CASTGGGNQPQHF. The CDR3 DNA reads as TGTGCCAGCACTGGGGGGGGCAATCAGCCCCAGCATTTT. This chain joins TRBV2 and TRBJ1-5; a weak D match, TRBD1 (5 bases). This CDR3 is built from 13 residues. CDR1 and CDR2 (germline): SNHLY, FYNNEI. V was pared by 7 bases and J by 2 bases, with 9 bases between.

Ten or more counts support this clonotype. The V and J genes are TRBV20-1 and TRBJ1-1; D perhaps matches TRBD1 (5 bases). Germline V gene lookup returns CDR1 DFQATT and CDR2 SNEGSKA (reference sequence). V was cut by 3 bases and J by 1 base, with 9 bases left in between. The CDR3 loop spans 13 amino acids. The CDR3 region has the DNA TGCAGTGCTAGGTACAGGCCGAACACTGAAGCTTTCTTT. This codes for CSARYRPNTEAFF.

This clonotype was detected many times. J is TRBJ2-1 and V is TRBV7-8; D possibly corresponds to TRBD1 (5 bases). Germline loops: CDR1 SGHVS, CDR2 FQNEAQ. The CDR3 covers 15 residues. Trimming stripped 5 bases from V and 0 bases from J, with 11 bases between. CDR3 protein: CASSVTGPSYNEQFF. CDR3 nucleotide sequence: TGTGCCAGCAGCGTTACAGGTCCCTCCTACAATGAGCAGTTCTTC.

In this sample, this clonotype turned up many times. This chain links TRBV12-3 or TRBV12-4 with TRBJ2-3; 14 bases map to TRBD2. J gave up 6 bases and V 5 bases, and 10 bases lay outside the gene matches. The CDR3 totals 17 residues. As DNA, the CDR3 is TGTGCCAGCAGTCTATGGAGACTAGCGGGAGGGGCGGATACGCAGTATTTT. This translates into CASSLWRLAGGADTQYF.

This clonotype was seen at least ten times. The rearrangement joins TRBV7-8 to TRBJ2-7; D might be TRBD1 (5 bases). The germline V gene has CDR1 SGHVS and CDR2 FQNEAQ. V dropped 3 bases and J dropped 5 bases, with 14 bases sitting between them. The CDR3 extends over 14 amino acids. As DNA, the CDR3 is TGTGCCAGCAGCTTGCAAGATTGGGGCCACGAGCAGTACTTC. Translated, it gives CASSLQDWGHEQYF.

The chain recombines TRBV2 with TRBJ1-3; D gene unclear. Trimming left V 9 bases short and J 0 bases short, with 9 bases between. CDR1 and CDR2 from the germline V gene are SNHLY and FYNNEI. The CDR3 extends over 13 amino acids. CDR3: CASSVSSGNTIYF. CDR3 in DNA: TGTGCCAGTTCCGTCAGCTCTGGAAACACCATATATTTT.

In its sample, this clonotype was seen many times. The chain has TRBV20-1 and TRBJ1-2, with D unresolved. Trimming took off 3 bases at V and 7 bases at J, with 6 bases between the two ends. CDR3 length equals 10 residues. The germline V gene has CDR1 DFQATT and CDR2 SNEGSKA (reference sequence). For the CDR3, the DNA is TGCAGTGCTAGGTGGACTGGCTACACCTTC. Protein product: CSARWTGYTF.